This T cell receptor beta chain derives from a study of shared clonotypes between healthy human individuals. The study, taken as a whole, reports: The authors sampled blood alone, and tissue repertoires likely differ. For sorted subsets, rarefaction showed incomplete sequencing despite large depth.

CD4+ cell separation produced CD45RA+ naive and CD45RA-negative memory subsets. From germline, CDR1 is SGDLS and CDR2 YYNGEE. Trimming removed 0 bases from V and 0 bases from J, with 10 bases in between. The CDR3 has 16 amino acids. The authors split each subset's genomic DNA evenly across several immunoSEQ plates. Using immunoSEQ multiplex PCR, the repertoire was profiled, and TCRdb retains in-frame clones only, with some absent. The table lists roughly 200,000 clones, approximately 60% of them singletons. This clone came up many times. Its antigen is not known. Sequenced sample: memory CD4+ T cells sorted from blood. Stated subset: CD45RA-negative fraction. This receptor was identified in a man aged 25-40 years in good health. The rearrangement links TRBV9 to TRBJ1-5; D ambiguous. The CDR3 bases are TGTGCCAGCAGCGTAGTAACCACGGATAGCAATCAGCCCCAGCATTTT. Its translation is CASSVVTTDSNQPQHF.